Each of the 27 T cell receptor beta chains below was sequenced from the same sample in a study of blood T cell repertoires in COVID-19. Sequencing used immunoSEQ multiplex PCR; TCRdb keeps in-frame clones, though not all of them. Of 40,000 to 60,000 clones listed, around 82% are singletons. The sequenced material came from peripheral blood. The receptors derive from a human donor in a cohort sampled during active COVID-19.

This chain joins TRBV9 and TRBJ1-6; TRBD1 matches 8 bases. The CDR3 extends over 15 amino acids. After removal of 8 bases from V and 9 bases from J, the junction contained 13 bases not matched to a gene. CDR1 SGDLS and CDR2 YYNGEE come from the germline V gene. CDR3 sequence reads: CASSDRADIGSPLHF. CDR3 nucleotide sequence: TGTGCCAGTTCGGACAGGGCAGACATTGGTTCACCCCTCCACTTT.

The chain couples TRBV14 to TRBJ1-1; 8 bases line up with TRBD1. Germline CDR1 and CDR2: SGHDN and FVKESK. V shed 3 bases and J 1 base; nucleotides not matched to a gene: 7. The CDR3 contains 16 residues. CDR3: CASSQWTGLSNTEAFF. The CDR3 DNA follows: TGTGCCAGCAGCCAGTGGACAGGGCTCTCGAACACTGAAGCTTTCTTT. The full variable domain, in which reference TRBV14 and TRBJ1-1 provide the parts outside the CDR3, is EAGVTQFPSHSVIEKGQTVTLRCDPISGHDNLYWYRRVMGKEIKFLLHFVKESKQDESGMPNNRFLAERTGGTYSTLKVQPAELEDSGVYFCASSQWTGLSNTEAFFGQGTRLTVV.

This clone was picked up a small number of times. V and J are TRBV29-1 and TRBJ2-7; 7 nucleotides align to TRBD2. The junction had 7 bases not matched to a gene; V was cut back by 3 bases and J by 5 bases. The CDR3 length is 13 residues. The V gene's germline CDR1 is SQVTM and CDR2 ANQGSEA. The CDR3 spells CSVDDGLEHEQYF. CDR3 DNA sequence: TGCAGCGTTGATGACGGACTAGAGCACGAGCAGTACTTC.

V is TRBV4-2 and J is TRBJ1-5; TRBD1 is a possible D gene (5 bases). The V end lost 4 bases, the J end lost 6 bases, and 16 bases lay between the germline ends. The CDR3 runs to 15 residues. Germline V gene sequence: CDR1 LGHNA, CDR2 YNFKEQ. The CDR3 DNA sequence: TGTGCCAGCAGCCTTGAAGCGGGGCGTGCTCAGCCCCAGCATTTT. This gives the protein CASSLEAGRAQPQHF.

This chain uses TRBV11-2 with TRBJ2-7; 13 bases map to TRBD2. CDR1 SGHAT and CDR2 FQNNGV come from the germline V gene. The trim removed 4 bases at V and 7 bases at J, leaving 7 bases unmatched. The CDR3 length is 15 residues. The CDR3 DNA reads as TGTGCCAGCAGCTCGACTAGCGGGAGGCCCGGGGAGCAGTACTTC. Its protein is CASSSTSGRPGEQYF.

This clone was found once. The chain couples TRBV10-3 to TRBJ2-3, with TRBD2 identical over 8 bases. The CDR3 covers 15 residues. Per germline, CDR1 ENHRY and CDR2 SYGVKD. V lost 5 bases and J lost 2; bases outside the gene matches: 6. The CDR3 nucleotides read TGTGCCATCAGTTCAGCGGGGGCCAACACAGATACGCAGTATTTT. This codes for CAISSAGANTDTQYF.

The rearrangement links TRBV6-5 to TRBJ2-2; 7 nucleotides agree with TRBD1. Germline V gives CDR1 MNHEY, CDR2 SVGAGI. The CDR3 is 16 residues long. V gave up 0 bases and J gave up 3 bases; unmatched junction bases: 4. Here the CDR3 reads CASSYSSGTDTGELFF. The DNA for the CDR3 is TGTGCCAGCAGTTACTCCTCCGGGACAGACACCGGGGAGCTGTTTTTT.

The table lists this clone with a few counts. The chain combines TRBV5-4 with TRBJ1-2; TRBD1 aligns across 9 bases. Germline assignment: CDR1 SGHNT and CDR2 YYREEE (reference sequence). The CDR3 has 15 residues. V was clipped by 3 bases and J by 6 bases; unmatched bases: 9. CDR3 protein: CASSSRTGGVDGYTF. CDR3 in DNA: TGTGCCAGCAGCTCCCGTACAGGGGGCGTGGATGGCTACACCTTC.

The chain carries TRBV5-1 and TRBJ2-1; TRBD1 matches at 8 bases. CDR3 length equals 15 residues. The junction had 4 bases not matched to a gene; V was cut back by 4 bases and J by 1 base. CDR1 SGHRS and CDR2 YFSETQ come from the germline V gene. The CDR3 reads CASSRGQASYNEQFF. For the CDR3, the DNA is TGCGCCAGCAGCCGGGGACAGGCGTCCTACAATGAGCAGTTCTTC.

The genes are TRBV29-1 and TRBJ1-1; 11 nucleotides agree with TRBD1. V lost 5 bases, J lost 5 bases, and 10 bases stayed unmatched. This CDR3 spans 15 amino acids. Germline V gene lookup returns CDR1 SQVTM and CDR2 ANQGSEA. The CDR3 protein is CSVRTGGTTKTEAFF. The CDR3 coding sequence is TGCAGCGTTCGGACAGGGGGCACGACCAAAACTGAAGCTTTCTTT.

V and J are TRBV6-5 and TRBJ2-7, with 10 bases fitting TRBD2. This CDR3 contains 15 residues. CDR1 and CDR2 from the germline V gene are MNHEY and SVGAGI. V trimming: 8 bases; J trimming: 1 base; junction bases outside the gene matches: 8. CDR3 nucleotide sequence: TGTGCCAGCCAGAAGCGGGAGGGCCTATCCTACGAGCAGTACTTC. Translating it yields CASQKREGLSYEQYF.

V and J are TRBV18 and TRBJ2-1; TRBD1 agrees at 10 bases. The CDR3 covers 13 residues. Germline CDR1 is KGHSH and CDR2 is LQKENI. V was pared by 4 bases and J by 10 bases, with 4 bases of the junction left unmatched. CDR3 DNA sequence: TGTGCCAGCTCACGTAGGGACAGGGGAGAGCAGTTCTTC. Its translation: CASSRRDRGEQFF.

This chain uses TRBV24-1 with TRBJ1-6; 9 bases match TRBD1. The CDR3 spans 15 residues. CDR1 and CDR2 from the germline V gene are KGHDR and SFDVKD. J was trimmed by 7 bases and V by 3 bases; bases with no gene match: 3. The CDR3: CATSDDTGGNSPLHF. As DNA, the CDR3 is TGTGCCACCAGTGATGACACAGGGGGCAATTCACCCCTCCACTTT.

The chain's CDR3 is CAISETGWETQYF. In DNA, the CDR3 is TGTGCCATCAGTGAGACCGGGTGGGAGACCCAGTACTTC. The chain recombines TRBV10-3 with TRBJ2-5; D uncertain. In germline, CDR1 is ENHRY, CDR2 SYGVKD. V shed 2 bases and J shed 5 bases, with 9 bases lying between them. The CDR3 has 13 residues.

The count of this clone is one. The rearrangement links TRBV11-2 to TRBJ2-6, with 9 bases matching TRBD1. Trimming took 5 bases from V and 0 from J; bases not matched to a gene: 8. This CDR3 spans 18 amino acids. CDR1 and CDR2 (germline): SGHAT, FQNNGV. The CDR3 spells CASSPRQGVRSGANVLTF. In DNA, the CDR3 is TGTGCCAGCAGCCCCCGACAGGGGGTCCGCTCTGGGGCCAACGTCCTGACTTTC.

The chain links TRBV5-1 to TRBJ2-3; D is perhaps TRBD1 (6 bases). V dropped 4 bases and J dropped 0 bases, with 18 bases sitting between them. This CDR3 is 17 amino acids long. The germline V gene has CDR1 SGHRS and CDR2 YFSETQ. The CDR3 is CASSGINRASSTDTQYF. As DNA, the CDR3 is TGCGCCAGCAGCGGAATAAACAGGGCCTCTAGCACAGATACGCAGTATTTT.

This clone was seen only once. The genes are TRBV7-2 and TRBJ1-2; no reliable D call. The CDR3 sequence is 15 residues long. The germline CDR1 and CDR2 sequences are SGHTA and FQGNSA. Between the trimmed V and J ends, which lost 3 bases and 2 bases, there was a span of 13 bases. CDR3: CASSLEVRKNYGYTF. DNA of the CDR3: TGTGCCAGCAGCTTGGAGGTGCGGAAAAACTATGGCTACACCTTC.

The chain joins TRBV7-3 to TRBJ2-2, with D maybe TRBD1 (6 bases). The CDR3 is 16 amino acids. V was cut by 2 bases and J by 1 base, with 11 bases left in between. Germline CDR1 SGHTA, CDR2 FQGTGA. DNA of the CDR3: TGTGCCAGCAGCTTACAGGGGTATTGGAACACCGGGGAGCTGTTTTTT. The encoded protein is CASSLQGYWNTGELFF.

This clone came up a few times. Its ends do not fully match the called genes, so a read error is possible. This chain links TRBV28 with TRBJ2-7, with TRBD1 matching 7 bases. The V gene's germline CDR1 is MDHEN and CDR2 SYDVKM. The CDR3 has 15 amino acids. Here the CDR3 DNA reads TGTGCCAGCAGTTTTAGACAGGGCCACTCCAACGAGCAGTACTTC. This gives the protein CASSFRQGHSNEQYF. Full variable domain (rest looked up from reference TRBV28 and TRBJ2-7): DVKVTQSSRYLVKRTGEKVFLECVQDMDHENMFWYRQDPGLGLRLIYFSYDVKMKEKGDIPEGYSVSREKKERFSLILESASTNQTSMYLCASSFRQGHSNEQYFGPGTRLTVT.

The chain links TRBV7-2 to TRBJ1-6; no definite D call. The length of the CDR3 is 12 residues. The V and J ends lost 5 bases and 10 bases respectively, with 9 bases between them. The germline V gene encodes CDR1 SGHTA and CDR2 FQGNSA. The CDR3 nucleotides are TGTGCCAGCAGCCCCCCGTTGTCACCCCTCCACTTT. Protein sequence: CASSPPLSPLHF. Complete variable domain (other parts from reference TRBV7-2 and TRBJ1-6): GAGVSQSPSNKVTEKGKDVELRCDPISGHTALYWYRQSLGQGLEFLIYFQGNSAPDKSGLPSDRFSAERTGGSVSTLTIQRTQQEDSAVYLCASSPPLSPLHFGNGTRLTVT.

This CDR3 is CASSSPPRGYTF. The CDR3 DNA follows: TGTGCCAGCAGTTCTCCCCCTCGGGGCTACACCTTC. The chain joins TRBV28 to TRBJ1-2; D remains unclear. The CDR3 totals 12 residues. Looked up from germline, CDR1 is MDHEN and CDR2 is SYDVKM. V lost 4 bases, J lost 8 bases, and 11 bases lay in between.

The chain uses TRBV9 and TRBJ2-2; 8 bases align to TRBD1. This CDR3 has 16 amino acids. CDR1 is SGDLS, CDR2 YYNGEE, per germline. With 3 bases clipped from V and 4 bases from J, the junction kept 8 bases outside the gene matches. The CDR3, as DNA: TGTGCCAGCAGCGCGACCCCCCAGGGGGCCACCGGGGAGCTGTTTTTT. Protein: CASSATPQGATGELFF.

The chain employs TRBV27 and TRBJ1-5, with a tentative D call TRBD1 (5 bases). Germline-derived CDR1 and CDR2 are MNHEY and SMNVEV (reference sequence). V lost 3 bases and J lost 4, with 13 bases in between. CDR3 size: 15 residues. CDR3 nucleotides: TGTGCCAGCAGTTTCAGGGCCTTGGGAAATCAGCCCCAGCATTTT. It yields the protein CASSFRALGNQPQHF.

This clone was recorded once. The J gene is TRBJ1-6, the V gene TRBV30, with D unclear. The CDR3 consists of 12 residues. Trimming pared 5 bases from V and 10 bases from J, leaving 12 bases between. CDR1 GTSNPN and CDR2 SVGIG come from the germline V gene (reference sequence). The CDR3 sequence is CAWSMGGSPLHF. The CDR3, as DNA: TGTGCCTGGTCTATGGGAGGATCACCCCTCCACTTT.

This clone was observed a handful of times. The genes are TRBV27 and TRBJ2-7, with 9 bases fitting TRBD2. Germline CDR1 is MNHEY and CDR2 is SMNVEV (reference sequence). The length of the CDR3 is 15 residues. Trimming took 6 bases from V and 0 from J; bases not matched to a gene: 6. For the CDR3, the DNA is TGTGCCAGCAGACCGCCTAGCGGGATCTCCTACGAGCAGTACTTC. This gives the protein CASRPPSGISYEQYF.

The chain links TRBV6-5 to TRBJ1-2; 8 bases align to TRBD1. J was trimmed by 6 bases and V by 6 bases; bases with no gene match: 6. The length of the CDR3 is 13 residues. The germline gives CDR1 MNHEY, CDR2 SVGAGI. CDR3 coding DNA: TGTGCCAGCAGGAGGGACAGGATGGATGGCTACACCTTC. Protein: CASRRDRMDGYTF.

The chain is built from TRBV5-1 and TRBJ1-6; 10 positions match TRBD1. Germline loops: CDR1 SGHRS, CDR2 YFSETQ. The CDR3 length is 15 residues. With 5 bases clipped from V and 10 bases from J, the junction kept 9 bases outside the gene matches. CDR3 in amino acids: CASSERTGGESPLHF. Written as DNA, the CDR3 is TGCGCCAGCAGTGAAAGGACAGGGGGAGAATCACCCCTCCACTTT. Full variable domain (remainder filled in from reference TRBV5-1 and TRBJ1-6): KAGVTQTPRYLIKTRGQQVTLSCSPISGHRSVSWYQQTPGQGLQFLFEYFSETQRNKGNFPGRFSGRQFSNSRSEMNVSTLELGDSALYLCASSERTGGESPLHFGNGTRLTVT.